This T cell receptor (beta chain) was captured by sequencing in a study of T cell responses to AZD1222 COVID-19 vaccine. Whole-study results and caveats: Receipt of two AZD1222 doses was followed by a rise in Spike-specific TCR breadth and depth. Reports indicate that nearly half of spike-specific TCRs are directed at unmutated variant regions.

Sequencing was performed with immunoSEQ multiplex PCR; in TCRdb, only in-frame clones are kept and a portion is missing. The sample shows more than 150,000 clones, about 93% of them seen only once. In regard to this clone: The antigen is not known.

The CDR3 is made up of 13 amino acids. V dropped 8 bases and J dropped 8; count of bases not matched to a gene: 8. Germline CDR1 SGHTA, CDR2 FQGNSA. The sample here was peripheral blood, taken 28 days after the second AZD1222 dose. This clonotype was obtained from an adult who received the AZD1222 COVID-19 vaccine. The chain uses TRBV7-2 and TRBJ1-4; 7 bases map to TRBD1. The CDR3 here is CASRQGGYEKLFF. CDR3 bases: TGTGCCAGCCGACAGGGAGGGTACGAAAAACTGTTTTTT.